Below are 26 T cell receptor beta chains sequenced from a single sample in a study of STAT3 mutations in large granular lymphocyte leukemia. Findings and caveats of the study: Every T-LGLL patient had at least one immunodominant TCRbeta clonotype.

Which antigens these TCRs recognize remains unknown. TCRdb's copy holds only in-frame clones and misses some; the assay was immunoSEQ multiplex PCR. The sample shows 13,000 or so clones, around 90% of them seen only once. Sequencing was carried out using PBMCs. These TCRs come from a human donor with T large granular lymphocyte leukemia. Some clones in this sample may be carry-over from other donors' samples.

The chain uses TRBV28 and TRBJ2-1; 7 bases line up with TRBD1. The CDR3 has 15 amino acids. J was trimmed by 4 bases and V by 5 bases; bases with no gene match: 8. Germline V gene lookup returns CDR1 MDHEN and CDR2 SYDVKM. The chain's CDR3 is CASSQGTERYNEQFF. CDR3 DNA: TGTGCCAGCAGTCAAGGGACAGAGAGGTACAATGAGCAGTTCTTC.

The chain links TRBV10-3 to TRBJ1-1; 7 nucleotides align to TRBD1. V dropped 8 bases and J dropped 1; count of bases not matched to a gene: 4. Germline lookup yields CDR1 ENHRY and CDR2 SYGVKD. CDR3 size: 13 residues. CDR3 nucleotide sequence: TGTGCCATCGGGCGGGACAGGAACACTGAAGCTTTCTTT. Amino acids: CAIGRDRNTEAFF.

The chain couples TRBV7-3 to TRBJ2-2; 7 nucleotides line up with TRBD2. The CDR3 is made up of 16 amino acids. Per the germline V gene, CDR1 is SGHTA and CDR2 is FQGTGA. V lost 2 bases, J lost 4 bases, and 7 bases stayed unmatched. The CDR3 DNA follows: TGTGCCAGCAGCTTATGGGCTAGCGGAGTCACCGGGGAGCTGTTTTTT. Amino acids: CASSLWASGVTGELFF.

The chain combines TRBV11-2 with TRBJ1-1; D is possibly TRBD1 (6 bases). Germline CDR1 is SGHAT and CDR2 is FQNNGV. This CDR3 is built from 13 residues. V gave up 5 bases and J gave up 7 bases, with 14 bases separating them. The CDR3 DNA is TGTGCCAGCAGCCGACTAAGGGGGTTTGAAGCTTTCTTT. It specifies CASSRLRGFEAFF.

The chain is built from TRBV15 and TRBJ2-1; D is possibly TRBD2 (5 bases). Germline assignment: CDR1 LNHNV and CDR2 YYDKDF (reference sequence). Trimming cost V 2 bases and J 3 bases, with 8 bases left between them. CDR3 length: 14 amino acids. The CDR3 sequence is CATSRRRDYNEQFF. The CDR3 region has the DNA TGTGCCACCAGCAGACGCCGGGACTACAATGAGCAGTTCTTC.

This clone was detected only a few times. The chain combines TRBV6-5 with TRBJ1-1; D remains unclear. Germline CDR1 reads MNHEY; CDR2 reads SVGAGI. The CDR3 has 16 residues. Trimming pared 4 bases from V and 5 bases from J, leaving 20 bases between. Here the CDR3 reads CASSSPSVSSGTEAFF. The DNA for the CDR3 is TGTGCCAGCAGTTCCCCGTCGGTCTCCTCGGGGACTGAAGCTTTCTTT.

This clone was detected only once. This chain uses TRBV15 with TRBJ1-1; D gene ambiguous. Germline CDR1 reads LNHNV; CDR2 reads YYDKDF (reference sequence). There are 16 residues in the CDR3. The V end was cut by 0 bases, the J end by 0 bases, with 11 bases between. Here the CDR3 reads CATSRDWRALNTEAFF. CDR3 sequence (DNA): TGTGCCACCAGCAGAGATTGGAGAGCGTTGAACACTGAAGCTTTCTTT.

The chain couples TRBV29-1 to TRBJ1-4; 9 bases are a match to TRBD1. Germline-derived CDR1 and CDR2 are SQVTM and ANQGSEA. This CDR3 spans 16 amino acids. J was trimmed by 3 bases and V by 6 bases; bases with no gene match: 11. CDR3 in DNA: TGCAGCGTACTGACAGGGGGGTGGATTGCTAATGAAAAACTGTTTTTT. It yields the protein CSVLTGGWIANEKLFF.

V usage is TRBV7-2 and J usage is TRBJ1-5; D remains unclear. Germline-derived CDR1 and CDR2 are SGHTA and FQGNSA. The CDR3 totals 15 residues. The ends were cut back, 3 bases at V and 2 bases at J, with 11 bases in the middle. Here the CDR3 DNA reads TGTGCCAGCAGCTTGGGCCCCGGAGGCAATCAGCCCCAGCATTTT. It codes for CASSLGPGGNQPQHF.

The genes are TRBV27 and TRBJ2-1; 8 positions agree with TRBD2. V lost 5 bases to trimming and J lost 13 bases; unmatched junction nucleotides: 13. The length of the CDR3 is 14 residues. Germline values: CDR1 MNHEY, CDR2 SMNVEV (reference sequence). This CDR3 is CASSPRGGPGIQFF. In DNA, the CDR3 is TGTGCCAGCAGTCCCCGGGGGGGCCCGGGAATTCAGTTCTTC.

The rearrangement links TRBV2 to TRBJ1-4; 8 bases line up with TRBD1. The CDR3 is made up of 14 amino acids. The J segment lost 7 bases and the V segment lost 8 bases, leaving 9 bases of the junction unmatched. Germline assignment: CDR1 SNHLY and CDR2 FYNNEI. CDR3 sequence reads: CASARQGRREKLFF. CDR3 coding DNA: TGTGCCAGCGCCCGACAGGGGAGGCGTGAAAAACTGTTTTTT.

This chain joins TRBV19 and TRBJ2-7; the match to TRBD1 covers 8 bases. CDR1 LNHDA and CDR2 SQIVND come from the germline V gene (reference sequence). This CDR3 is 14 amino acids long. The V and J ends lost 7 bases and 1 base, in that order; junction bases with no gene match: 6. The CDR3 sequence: CASTPGTGSYEQYF. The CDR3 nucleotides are TGTGCCAGTACCCCCGGGACAGGATCCTACGAGCAGTACTTC. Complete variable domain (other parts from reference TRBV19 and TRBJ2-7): DGGITQSPKYLFRKEGQNVTLSCEQNLNHDAMYWYRQDPGQGLRLIYYSQIVNDFQKGDIAEGYSVSREKKESFPLTVTSAQKNPTAFYLCASTPGTGSYEQYFGPGTRLTVT.

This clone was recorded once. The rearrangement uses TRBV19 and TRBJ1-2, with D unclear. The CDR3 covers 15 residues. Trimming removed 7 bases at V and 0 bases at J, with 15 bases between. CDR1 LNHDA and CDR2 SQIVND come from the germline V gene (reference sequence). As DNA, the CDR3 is TGTGCCAGTACTGGCCCGGCCAGAGCTAACTATGGCTACACCTTC. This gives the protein CASTGPARANYGYTF.

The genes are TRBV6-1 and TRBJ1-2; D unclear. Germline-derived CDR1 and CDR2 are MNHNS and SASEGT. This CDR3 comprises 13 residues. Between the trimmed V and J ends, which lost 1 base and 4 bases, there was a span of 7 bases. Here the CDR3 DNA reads TGTGCCAGCAGTGAAGGGAGGATCTATGGCTACACCTTC. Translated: CASSEGRIYGYTF.

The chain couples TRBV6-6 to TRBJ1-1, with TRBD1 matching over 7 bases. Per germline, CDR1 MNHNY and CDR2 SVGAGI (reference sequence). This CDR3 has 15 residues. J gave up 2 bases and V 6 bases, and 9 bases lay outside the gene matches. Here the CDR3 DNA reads TGTGCCAGCAGAACTCCGACAGGGCCTAACACTGAAGCTTTCTTT. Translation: CASRTPTGPNTEAFF.

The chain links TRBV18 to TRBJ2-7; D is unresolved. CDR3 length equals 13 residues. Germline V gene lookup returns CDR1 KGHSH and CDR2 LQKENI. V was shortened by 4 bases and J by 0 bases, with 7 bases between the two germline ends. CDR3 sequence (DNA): TGTGCCAGCTCACTGGGTCCCTCCTACGAGCAGTACGTC. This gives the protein CASSLGPSYEQYV.

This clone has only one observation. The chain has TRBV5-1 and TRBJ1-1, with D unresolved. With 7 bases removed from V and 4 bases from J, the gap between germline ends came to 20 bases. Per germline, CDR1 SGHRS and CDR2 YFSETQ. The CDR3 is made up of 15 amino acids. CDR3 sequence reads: CASRSTVELRTEAFF. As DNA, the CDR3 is TGCGCCAGCCGAAGTACAGTAGAGTTGCGCACTGAAGCTTTCTTT.

CDR3 in DNA: TGCGCCAGCAGCGCGGACAGGGGGCGTCTCACTAATGAAAAACTGTTTTTT. Translating it yields CASSADRGRLTNEKLFF. The chain carries TRBV4-1 and TRBJ1-4, with 11 bases matching TRBD1. With V trimmed by 5 bases and J by 2 bases, 7 bases remained unmatched. CDR3 length: 17 residues. CDR1 MGHRA and CDR2 YSYEKL come from the germline V gene.

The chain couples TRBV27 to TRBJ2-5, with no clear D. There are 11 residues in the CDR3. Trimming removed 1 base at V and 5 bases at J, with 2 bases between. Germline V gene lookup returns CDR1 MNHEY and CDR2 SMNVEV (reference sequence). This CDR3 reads CASSLWETQYF. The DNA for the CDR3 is TGTGCCAGCAGTTTATGGGAGACCCAGTACTTC.

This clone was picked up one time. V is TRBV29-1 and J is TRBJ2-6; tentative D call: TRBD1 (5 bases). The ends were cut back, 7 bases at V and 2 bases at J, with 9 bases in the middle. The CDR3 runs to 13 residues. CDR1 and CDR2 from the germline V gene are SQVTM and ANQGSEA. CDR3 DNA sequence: TGCAGCGCTGCAGGGACTGGGGCCAACGTCCTGACTTTC. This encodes CSAAGTGANVLTF.

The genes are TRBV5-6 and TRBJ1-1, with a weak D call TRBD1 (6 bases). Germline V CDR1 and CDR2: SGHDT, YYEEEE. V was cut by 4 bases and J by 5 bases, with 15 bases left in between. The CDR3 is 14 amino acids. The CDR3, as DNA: TGTGCCAGCAGCCTTCGGGCAGGGGCTACTGAAGCTTTCTTT. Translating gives CASSLRAGATEAFF. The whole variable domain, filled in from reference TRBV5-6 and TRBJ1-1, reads DAGVTQSPTHLIKTRGQQVTLRCSPKSGHDTVSWYQQALGQGPQFIFQYYEEEERQRGNFPDRFSGHQFPNYSSELNVNALLLGDSALYLCASSLRAGATEAFFGQGTRLTVV.

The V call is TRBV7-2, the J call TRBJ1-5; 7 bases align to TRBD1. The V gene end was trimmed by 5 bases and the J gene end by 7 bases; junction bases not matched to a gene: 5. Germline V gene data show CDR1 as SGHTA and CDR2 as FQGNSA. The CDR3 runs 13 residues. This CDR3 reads CASSEGGRQPQHF. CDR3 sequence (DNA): TGTGCCAGCAGCGAAGGGGGCCGGCAGCCCCAGCATTTT.

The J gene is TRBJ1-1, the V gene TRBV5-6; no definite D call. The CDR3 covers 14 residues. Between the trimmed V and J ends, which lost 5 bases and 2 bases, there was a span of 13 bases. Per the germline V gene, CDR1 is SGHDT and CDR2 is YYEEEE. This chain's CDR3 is CASRRREGNTEAFF. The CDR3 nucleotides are TGTGCCAGCAGGCGCCGGGAGGGCAACACTGAAGCTTTCTTT.

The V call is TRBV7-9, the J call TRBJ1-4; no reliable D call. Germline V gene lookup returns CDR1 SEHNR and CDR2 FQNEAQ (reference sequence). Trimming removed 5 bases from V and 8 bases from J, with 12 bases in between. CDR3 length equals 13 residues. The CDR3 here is CASSLSGSEKLFF. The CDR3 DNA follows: TGTGCCAGCAGCCTCAGTGGGTCGGAAAAACTGTTTTTT.

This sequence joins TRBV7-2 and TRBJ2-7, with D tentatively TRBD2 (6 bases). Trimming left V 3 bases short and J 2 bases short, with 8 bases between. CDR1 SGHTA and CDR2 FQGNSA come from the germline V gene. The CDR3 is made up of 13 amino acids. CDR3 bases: TGTGCCAGCAGCTTCTCTAGCGCCTACGAGCAGTACTTC. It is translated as CASSFSSAYEQYF.

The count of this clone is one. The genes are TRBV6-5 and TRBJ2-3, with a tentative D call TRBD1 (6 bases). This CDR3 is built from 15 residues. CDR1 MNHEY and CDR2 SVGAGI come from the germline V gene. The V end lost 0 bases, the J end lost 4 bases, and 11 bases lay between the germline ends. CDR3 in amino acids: CASSYSGQQSDTQYF. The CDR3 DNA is TGTGCCAGCAGTTACTCTGGACAGCAGTCAGATACGCAGTATTTT.